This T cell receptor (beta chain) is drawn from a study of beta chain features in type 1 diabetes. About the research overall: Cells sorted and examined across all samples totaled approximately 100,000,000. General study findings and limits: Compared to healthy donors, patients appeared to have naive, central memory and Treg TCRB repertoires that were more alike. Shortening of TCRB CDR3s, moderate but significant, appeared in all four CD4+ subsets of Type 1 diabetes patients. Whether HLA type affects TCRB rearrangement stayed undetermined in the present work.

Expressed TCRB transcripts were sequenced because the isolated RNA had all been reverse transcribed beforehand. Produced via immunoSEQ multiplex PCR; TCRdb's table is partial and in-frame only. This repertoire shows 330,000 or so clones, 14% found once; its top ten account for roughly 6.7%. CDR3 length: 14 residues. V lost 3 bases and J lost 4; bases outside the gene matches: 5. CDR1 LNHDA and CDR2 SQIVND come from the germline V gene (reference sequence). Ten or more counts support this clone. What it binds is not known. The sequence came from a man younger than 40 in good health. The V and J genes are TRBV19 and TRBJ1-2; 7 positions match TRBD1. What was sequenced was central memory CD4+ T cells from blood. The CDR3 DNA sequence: TGTGCCAGTAGTATCTCGGCAGGGGGCTATGGCTACACCTTC. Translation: CASSISAGGYGYTF.